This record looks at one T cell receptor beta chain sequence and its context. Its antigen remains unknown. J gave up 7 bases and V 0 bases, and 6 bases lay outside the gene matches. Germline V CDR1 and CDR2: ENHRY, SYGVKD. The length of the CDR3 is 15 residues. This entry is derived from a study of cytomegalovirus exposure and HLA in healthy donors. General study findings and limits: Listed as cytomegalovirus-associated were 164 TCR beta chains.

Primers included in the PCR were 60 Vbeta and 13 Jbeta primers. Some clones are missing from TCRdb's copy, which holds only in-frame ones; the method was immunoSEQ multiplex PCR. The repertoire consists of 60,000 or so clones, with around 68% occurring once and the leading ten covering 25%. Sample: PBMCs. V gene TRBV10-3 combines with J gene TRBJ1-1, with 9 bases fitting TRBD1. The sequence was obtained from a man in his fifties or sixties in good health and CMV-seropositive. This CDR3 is CAISESVTGGVEAFF. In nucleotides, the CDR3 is TGTGCCATCAGTGAGTCGGTAACAGGGGGCGTTGAAGCTTTCTTT.